This T cell receptor (beta chain) was profiled in a study of blood T cell repertoires in COVID-19. Study background: From T cells, B-cell-depleted T cells, or PBMCs came the material, which was cDNA or gDNA.

The CDR3 loop spans 15 amino acids. Germline values: CDR1 LNHNV, CDR2 YYDKDF (reference sequence). Trimming left V 1 base short and J 7 bases short, with 13 bases between. Adults between about 18 and 95 years of age took part from about 24 US areas. Membership in each cohort depended on participant-reported clinical history. Original processing notes: Reference gene primers were amplified, and this amplification served to estimate nucleated cell counts. Libraries were prepared by immunoSEQ multiplex PCR; TCRdb keeps only in-frame clonotypes and omits some of them. V, J and clone size reflect that table, while D and trimming were determined from the DNA. The sample holds roughly 130,000 clones, almost 85% seen once.

The TCR sequence derives from a woman between 50 and 59 years old with acute COVID-19. This chain joins TRBV15 and TRBJ2-2; D uncertain. The sequenced material came from PBMCs or T cells enriched from blood (not recorded which). The CDR3 DNA reads as TGTGCCACCAGCAGAGCTGGAGTCAGCAACGGGGAGCTGTTTTTT. It codes for CATSRAGVSNGELFF. Complete variable domain (other parts from reference TRBV15 and TRBJ2-2): DAMVIQNPRYQVTQFGKPVTLSCSQTLNHNVMYWYQQKSSQAPKLLFHYYDKDFNNEADTPDNFQSRRPNTSFCFLDIRSPGLGDTAMYLCATSRAGVSNGELFFGEGSRLTVL.